The source of this TCR beta chain is a study of regulatory T cells in long-lasting Graves disease. In the study overall: Graves' disease counted as persistent after over 5 years of antithyroid drugs with positive TSH receptor antibodies. Study conclusions and caveats: There were preferences for TRBV28, TRBJ1-2 and TRBJ2-5 in persistent disease. Newly diagnosed patients shared about a thousand public clonotypes; persistent patients shared approximately 2,700.

Building the TCR beta libraries relied on iRepertoire HTBI primers, and CDR3 regions underwent Arm-PCR. TCRdb reprocessed the multiplex PCR reads via MiXCR and lists one record per CDR3 protein. The sample shows around 340,000 distinct CDR3 sequences, around 20% of them seen only once. About this clonotype itself: Its antigen is not known. This could be a read error, since a much larger clone is one nucleotide away.

Time point defined: persistent/refractory GD, antithyroid drugs over 5 years with positive TRAb. RNA extracted from PBMCs served as the sequencing template. This CDR3 comprises 15 residues. This sample comprised peripheral blood mononuclear cells (PBMCs), obtained when the disease was refractory, from a patient treated with antithyroid drugs. The J gene is TRBJ1-5, the V gene TRBV12-3 or TRBV12-4; D is ambiguous. The TCR originated in a female donor with Graves disease. The CDR3 sequence is CAGSFKHTAYFPQHF. The CDR3 nucleotides are TGTGCCGGCAGTTTTAAGCATACAGCCTATTTCCCCCAGCATTTT.